The next 20 T cell receptor beta chains were all read from a single sample in a study of T cell responses to AZD1222 COVID-19 vaccine. Profiling relied on immunoSEQ multiplex PCR, and the TCRdb table lists in-frame clones only, not all of them. The sample has around 100,000 clones; just over 90% are singletons. The sample here was peripheral blood, taken on day 0 of AZD1222 vaccination. Receptor source: an adult in good health.

The J gene is TRBJ2-1, the V gene TRBV11-2; 8 bases match TRBD1. V was clipped by 4 bases and J by 10 bases; unmatched bases: 15. Germline CDR1 SGHAT, CDR2 FQNNGV. This CDR3 is 16 amino acids long. Written as DNA, the CDR3 is TGTGCCAGCAGCTCGGGGGACAGGTTGAGGGTGCGCGAGCAGTTCTTC. It translates to CASSSGDRLRVREQFF.

V and J are TRBV2 and TRBJ1-1; no definite D call. This CDR3 is 14 amino acids long. Trimming took 3 bases from V and 2 from J, leaving 10 bases between them. From germline, CDR1 is SNHLY and CDR2 FYNNEI. CDR3 nucleotides: TGTGCCAGCAGTGAGCGGTTGCCAAACACTGAAGCTTTCTTT. Translation gives CASSERLPNTEAFF.

This chain links TRBV15 with TRBJ2-5; no clear D gene. Trimming took off 1 base at V and 4 bases at J, with 4 bases between the two ends. The CDR3 length is 12 residues. CDR1 is LNHNV and CDR2 is YYDKDF in the germline V gene (reference sequence). The CDR3 loop is CATSRGLETQYF. CDR3 nucleotides: TGTGCCACCAGCAGAGGTTTAGAGACCCAGTACTTC.

The chain's CDR3 is CGGGRSGNTIYF. The CDR3 DNA reads as TGTGGGGGAGGGAGGTCTGGAAACACCATATATTTT. This chain connects TRBV24-1 to TRBJ1-3; D call uncertain. Per the germline V gene, CDR1 is KGHDR and CDR2 is SFDVKD. CDR3 size: 12 residues.

The V and J genes are TRBV28 and TRBJ1-1; TRBD1 is a possible D gene (6 bases). The V gene's germline CDR1 is MDHEN and CDR2 SYDVKM. Trimming took 0 bases from V and 11 from J, leaving 13 bases between them. This CDR3 has 13 amino acids. The CDR3 protein is CASSLWGRGYAFF. The CDR3 nucleotides read TGTGCCAGCAGTTTATGGGGCAGGGGATATGCTTTCTTT.

The chain carries TRBV5-6 and TRBJ1-1; D not resolved. The CDR3 has 16 amino acids. With 2 bases removed from V and 2 bases from J, the gap between germline ends came to 16 bases. Germline CDR1 and CDR2: SGHDT and YYEEEE. The CDR3 sequence: CASSFIREIGNTEAFF. In nucleotides, the CDR3 is TGTGCCAGCAGCTTTATTAGAGAAATTGGAAACACTGAAGCTTTCTTT.

The V gene is TRBV6-4, the J gene TRBJ2-2; TRBD2 is a possible D gene (6 bases). V was cut by 6 bases and J by 6 bases, with 17 bases left in between. Germline CDR1 is MRHNA and CDR2 is SNTAGT. The CDR3 is 15 amino acids. CDR3 protein: CASSTTSRSAGELFF. In nucleotides, the CDR3 is TGTGCCAGCAGCACAACTAGCAGGTCGGCCGGGGAGCTGTTTTTT.

V usage is TRBV24-1 and J usage is TRBJ2-3; D uncertain. The germline gives CDR1 KGHDR, CDR2 SFDVKD. The CDR3 loop spans 16 amino acids. V dropped 4 bases and J dropped 2 bases, with 15 bases sitting between them. This CDR3 reads CATSDPGGISTDTQYF. DNA for the CDR3: TGTGCCACCAGTGACCCAGGTGGTATTTCCACAGATACGCAGTATTTT.

The chain uses TRBV6-5 and TRBJ2-3, with D uncertain. This CDR3 region has 14 residues. The V end lost 5 bases, the J end lost 0 bases, and 9 bases lay between the germline ends. Per germline, CDR1 MNHEY and CDR2 SVGAGI. The DNA of the CDR3 is TGTGCCAGCAGTCCTTTTTCCAGCACAGATACGCAGTATTTT. Translating gives CASSPFSSTDTQYF.

The chain joins TRBV7-2 to TRBJ1-2; unclear D gene. The CDR3 runs 14 residues. V was cut by 1 base and J by 3 bases, with 9 bases left in between. Germline V gives CDR1 SGHTA, CDR2 FQGNSA. In nucleotides, the CDR3 is TGTGCCAGCAGCTTAGATCCCCGGTACTATGGCTACACCTTC. Protein sequence: CASSLDPRYYGYTF.

This chain connects TRBV19 to TRBJ2-3; D call uncertain. V dropped 5 bases and J dropped 2 bases, with 5 bases sitting between them. The CDR3 loop spans 12 amino acids. Germline V CDR1 and CDR2: LNHDA, SQIVND (reference sequence). CDR3 sequence (DNA): TGTGCCAGTAGTTCCTACACAGATACGCAGTATTTT. This encodes CASSSYTDTQYF.

This chain uses TRBV7-8 with TRBJ1-1; maybe TRBD1 (5 bases). The V end was cut by 5 bases, the J end by 4 bases, with 17 bases between. Germline V gene data show CDR1 as SGHVS and CDR2 as FQNEAQ. The CDR3 runs 15 residues. CDR3 in DNA: TGTGCCAGCAGCATAGGAGTTGGGGGAGGCACTGAAGCTTTCTTT. Its protein product is CASSIGVGGGTEAFF.

V usage is TRBV6-1 and J usage is TRBJ1-5, with D hard to call. The V gene's germline CDR1 is MNHNS and CDR2 SASEGT. CDR3 length equals 18 residues. Trimming removed 4 bases at V and 4 bases at J, with 23 bases between. The CDR3 loop reads CASSADMRDRGVNQPQHF. The CDR3 nucleotides read TGTGCCAGCAGTGCCGATATGAGAGACCGAGGTGTAAATCAGCCCCAGCATTTT.

The V and J genes are TRBV6-5 and TRBJ1-1; tentative D call: TRBD1 (5 bases). The CDR3 consists of 13 residues. The V end was cut by 6 bases, the J end by 1 base, with 9 bases between. Germline V gene sequence: CDR1 MNHEY, CDR2 SVGAGI. The CDR3 DNA is TGTGCCAGCAGCTCCACAGGGAACACTGAAGCTTTCTTT. It encodes CASSSTGNTEAFF.

This chain connects TRBV19 to TRBJ1-2; D gene ambiguous. The V and J ends lost 4 bases and 1 base respectively, with 7 bases between them. The germline V gene has CDR1 LNHDA and CDR2 SQIVND (reference sequence). CDR3 length equals 13 residues. CDR3 DNA sequence: TGTGCCAGTAGTACAAGACTTAACTATGGCTACACCTTC. It yields the protein CASSTRLNYGYTF. Full variable domain (outside the CDR3, taken from reference TRBV19 and TRBJ1-2): DGGITQSPKYLFRKEGQNVTLSCEQNLNHDAMYWYRQDPGQGLRLIYYSQIVNDFQKGDIAEGYSVSREKKESFPLTVTSAQKNPTAFYLCASSTRLNYGYTFGSGTRLTVV.

This clone has only one observation. The V call is TRBV29-1, the J call TRBJ1-1; no firm D call. The CDR3 length is 11 residues. Germline CDR1 and CDR2: SQVTM and ANQGSEA. V was cut by 6 bases and J by 4 bases, with 9 bases left in between. For the CDR3, the DNA is TGCAGCGTGAGGGAGAGCACTGAAGCTTTCTTT. It specifies CSVRESTEAFF. Together with reference TRBV29-1 and TRBJ1-1, the CDR3 gives the full variable domain: SAVISQKPSRDICQRGTSLTIQCQVDSQVTMMFWYRQQPGQSLTLIATANQGSEATYESGFVIDKFPISRPNLTFSTLTVSNMSPEDSSIYLCSVRESTEAFFGQGTRLTVV.

V gene TRBV28 combines with J gene TRBJ1-6, with D maybe TRBD1 (6 bases). Deletions cut 3 bases from V and 10 bases from J, with 13 bases between. The CDR3 covers 14 residues. Germline V CDR1 and CDR2: MDHEN, SYDVKM. CDR3 loop: CASSLRTVGSPLHF. The CDR3 DNA sequence: TGTGCCAGCAGTTTGCGGACAGTTGGCTCACCCCTCCACTTT.

V gene TRBV12-3 or TRBV12-4 combines with J gene TRBJ1-5, with a tentative D call TRBD1 (5 bases). Deletions cut 1 base from V and 6 bases from J, with 7 bases between. This CDR3 comprises 13 residues. The CDR3 coding sequence is TGTGCCAGCAGTTTAGACAGGAGTCAGCCCCAGCATTTT. It translates to CASSLDRSQPQHF.

The chain is built from TRBV4-1 and TRBJ1-3; D possibly corresponds to TRBD1 (5 bases). Deletions cut 4 bases from V and 4 bases from J, with 11 bases between. This CDR3 is 14 amino acids long. Per the germline V gene, CDR1 is MGHRA and CDR2 is YSYEKL. CDR3 nucleotides: TGCGCCAGCAGCCTTCGGACACGAGGAAACACCATATATTTT. It is translated as CASSLRTRGNTIYF.

This rearrangement joins TRBV5-1 to TRBJ1-2, with a possible D match to TRBD1 (5 bases). Germline V lookup: CDR1 SGHRS, CDR2 YFSETQ. The germline V and J ends were trimmed by 0 bases and 2 bases, with 8 bases remaining between them. The CDR3 totals 14 residues. CDR3 sequence reads: CASSLGPGNYGYTF. The CDR3 DNA is TGCGCCAGCAGCTTGGGCCCAGGGAACTATGGCTACACCTTC.